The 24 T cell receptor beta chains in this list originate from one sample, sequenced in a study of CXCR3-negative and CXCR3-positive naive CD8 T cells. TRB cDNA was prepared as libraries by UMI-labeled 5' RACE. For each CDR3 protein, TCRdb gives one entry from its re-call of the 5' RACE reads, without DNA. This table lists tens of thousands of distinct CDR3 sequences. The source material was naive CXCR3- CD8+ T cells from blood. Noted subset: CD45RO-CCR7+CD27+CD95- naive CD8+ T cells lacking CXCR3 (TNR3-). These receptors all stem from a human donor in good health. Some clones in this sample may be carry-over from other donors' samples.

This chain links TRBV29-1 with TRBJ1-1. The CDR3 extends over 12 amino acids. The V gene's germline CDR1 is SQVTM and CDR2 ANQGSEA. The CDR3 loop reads CSVEGSSFEAFF.

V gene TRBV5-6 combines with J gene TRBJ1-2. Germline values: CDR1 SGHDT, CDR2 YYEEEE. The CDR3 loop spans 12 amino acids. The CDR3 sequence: CASSTANYGYTF.

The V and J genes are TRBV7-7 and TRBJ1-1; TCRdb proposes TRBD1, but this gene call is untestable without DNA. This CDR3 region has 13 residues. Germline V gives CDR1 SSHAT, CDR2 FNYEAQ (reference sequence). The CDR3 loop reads CASSLRGETEAFF.

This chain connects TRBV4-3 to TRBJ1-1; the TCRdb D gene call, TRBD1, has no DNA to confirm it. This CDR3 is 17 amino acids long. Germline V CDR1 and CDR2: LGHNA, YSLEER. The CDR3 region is CASSQEQRTGGDTEAFF.

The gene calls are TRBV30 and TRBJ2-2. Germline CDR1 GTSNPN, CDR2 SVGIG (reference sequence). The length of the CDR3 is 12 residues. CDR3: CAWSDKTGELFF.

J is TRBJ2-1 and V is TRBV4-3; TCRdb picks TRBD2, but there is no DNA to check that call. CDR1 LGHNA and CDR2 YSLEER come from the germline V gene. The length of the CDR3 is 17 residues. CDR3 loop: CASSRQPSGGYDNEQFF.

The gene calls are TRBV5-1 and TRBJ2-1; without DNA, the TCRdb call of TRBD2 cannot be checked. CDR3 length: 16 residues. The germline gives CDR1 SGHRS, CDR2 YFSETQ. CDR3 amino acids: CASSLEGGSQYNEQFF.

The CDR3 is CSVEGYLLTTEAFF. This chain connects TRBV29-1 to TRBJ1-1. The CDR3 is 14 residues long. Germline CDR1 is SQVTM and CDR2 is ANQGSEA.

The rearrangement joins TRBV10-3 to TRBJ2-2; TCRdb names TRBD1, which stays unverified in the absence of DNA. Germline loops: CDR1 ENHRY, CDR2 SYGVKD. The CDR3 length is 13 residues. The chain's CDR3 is CAIPGHYTGELFF.

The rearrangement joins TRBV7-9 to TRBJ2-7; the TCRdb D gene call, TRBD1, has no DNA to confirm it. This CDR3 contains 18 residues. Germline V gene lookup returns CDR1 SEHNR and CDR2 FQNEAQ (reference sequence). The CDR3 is CASSLVGALTENHYEQYF.

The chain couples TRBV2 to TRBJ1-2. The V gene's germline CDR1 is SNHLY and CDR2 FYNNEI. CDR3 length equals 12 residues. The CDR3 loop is CASSETFYGYTF. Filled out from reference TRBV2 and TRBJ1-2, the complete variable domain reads EPEVTQTPSHQVTQMGQEVILRCVPISNHLYFYWYRQILGQKVEFLVSFYNNEISEKSEIFDDQFSVERPDGSNFTLKIRSTKLEDSAMYFCASSETFYGYTFGSGTRLTVV.

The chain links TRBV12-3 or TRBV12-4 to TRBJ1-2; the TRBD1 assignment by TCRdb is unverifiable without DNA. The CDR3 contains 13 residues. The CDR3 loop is CASSLTGGIGYTF.

This CDR3 reads CASSAHDTEAFF. The chain is built from TRBV19 and TRBJ1-1. CDR1 and CDR2 from the germline V gene are LNHDA and SQIVND (reference sequence). This CDR3 spans 12 amino acids.

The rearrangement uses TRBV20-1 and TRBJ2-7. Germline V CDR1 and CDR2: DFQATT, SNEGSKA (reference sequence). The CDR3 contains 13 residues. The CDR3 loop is CSARVNWNYEQYF.

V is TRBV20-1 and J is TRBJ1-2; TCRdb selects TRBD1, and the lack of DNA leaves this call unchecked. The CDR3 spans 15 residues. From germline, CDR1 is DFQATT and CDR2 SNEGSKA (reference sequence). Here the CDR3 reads CSASRPPLANYGYTF.

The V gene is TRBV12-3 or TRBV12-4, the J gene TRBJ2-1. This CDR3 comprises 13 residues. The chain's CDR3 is CATLRLRIGEQFF.

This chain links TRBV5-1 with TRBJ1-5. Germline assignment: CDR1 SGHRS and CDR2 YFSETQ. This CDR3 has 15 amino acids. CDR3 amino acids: CASSLEAGPSQPQHF.

The CDR3 reads CSVEDRGPKDYGYTF. J is TRBJ1-2 and V is TRBV29-1. This CDR3 has 15 residues. The germline V gene encodes CDR1 SQVTM and CDR2 ANQGSEA.

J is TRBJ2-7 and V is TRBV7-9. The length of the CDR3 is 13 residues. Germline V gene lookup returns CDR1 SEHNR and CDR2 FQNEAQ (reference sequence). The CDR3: CASSRQPTYEQYF.

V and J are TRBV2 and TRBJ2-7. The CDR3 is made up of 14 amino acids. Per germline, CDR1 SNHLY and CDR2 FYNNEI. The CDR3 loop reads CASSERQASYEQYF.

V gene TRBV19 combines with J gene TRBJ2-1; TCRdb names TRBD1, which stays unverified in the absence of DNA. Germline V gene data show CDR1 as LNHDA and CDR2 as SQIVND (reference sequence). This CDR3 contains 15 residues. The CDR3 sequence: CASSSGTFLDNEQFF.

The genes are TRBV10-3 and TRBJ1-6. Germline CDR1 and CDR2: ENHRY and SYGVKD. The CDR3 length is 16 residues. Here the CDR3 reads CPKGNSSGGYNSPLHF.

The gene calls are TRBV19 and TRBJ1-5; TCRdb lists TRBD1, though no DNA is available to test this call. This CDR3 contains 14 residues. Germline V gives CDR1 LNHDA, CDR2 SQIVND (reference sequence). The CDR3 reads CASSIPYGNQPQHF.

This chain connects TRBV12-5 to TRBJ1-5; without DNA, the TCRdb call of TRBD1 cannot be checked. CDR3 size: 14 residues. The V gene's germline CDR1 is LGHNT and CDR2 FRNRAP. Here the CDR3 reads CASGLQGAYQPQHF.